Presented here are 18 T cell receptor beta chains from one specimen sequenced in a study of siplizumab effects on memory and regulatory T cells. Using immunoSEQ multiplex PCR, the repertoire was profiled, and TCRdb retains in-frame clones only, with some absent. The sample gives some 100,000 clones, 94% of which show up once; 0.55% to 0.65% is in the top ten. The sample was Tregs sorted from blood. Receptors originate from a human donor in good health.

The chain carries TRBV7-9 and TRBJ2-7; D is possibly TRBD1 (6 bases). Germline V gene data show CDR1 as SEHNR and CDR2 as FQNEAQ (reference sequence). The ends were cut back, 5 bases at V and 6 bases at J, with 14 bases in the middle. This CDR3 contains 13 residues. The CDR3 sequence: CASSQPGVSEQYF. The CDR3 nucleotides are TGTGCCAGCAGCCAGCCAGGGGTGAGCGAGCAGTACTTC. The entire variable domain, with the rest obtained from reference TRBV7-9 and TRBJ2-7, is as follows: DTGVSQNPRHKITKRGQNVTFRCDPISEHNRLYWYRQTLGQGPEFLTYFQNEAQLEKSRLLSDRFSAERPKGSFSTLEIQRTEQGDSAMYLCASSQPGVSEQYFGPGTRLTVT.

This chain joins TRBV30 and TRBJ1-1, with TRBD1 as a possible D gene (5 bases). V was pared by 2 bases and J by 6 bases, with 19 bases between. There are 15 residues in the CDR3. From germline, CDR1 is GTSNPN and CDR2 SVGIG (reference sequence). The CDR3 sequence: CAWSSGARSRSEAFF. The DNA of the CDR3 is TGTGCCTGGAGTTCTGGGGCTAGGTCGCGTTCTGAAGCTTTCTTT.

CDR3 coding DNA: TGCGCCAGCAGCCAAGAGGCGTCCACCCGAGGTACGCAGTATTTT. It specifies CASSQEASTRGTQYF. The V gene is TRBV4-1, the J gene TRBJ2-3; D is uncertain. Trimming removed 0 bases from V and 8 bases from J, with 15 bases in between. CDR1 is MGHRA, CDR2 YSYEKL, per germline. This CDR3 has 15 residues.

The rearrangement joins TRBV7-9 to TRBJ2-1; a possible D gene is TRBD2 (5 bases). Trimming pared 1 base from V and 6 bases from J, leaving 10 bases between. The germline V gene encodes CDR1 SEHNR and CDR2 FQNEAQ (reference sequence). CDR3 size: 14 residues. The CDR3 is CASSLVSGSNEQFF. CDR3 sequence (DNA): TGTGCCAGCAGCTTAGTGTCGGGATCCAATGAGCAGTTCTTC.

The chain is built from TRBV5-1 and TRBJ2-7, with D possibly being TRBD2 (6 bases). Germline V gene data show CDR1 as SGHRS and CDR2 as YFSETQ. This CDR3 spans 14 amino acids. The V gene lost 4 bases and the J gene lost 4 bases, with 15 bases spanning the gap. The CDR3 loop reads CASSLSGAPYEQYF. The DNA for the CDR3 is TGCGCCAGCAGCCTTAGCGGAGCACCTTACGAGCAGTACTTC.

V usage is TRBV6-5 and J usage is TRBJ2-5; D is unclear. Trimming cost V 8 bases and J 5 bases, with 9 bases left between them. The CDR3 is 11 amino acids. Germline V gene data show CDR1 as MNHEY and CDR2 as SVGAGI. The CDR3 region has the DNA TGTGCCAGCCATATAGGGGAGACCCAGTACTTC. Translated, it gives CASHIGETQYF.

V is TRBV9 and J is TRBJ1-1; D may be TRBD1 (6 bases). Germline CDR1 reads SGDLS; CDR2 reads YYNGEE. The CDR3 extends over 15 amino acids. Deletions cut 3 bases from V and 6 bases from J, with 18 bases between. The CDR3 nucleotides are TGTGCCAGCAGCGCGAGCCACAGGGAATCCTCTGAAGCTTTCTTT. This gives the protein CASSASHRESSEAFF.

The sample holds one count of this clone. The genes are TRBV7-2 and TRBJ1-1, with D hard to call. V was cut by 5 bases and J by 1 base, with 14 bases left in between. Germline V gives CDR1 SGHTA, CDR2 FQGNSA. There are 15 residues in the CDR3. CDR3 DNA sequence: TGTGCCAGCAGCATAGAATCGGGGAGGAACACTGAAGCTTTCTTT. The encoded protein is CASSIESGRNTEAFF.

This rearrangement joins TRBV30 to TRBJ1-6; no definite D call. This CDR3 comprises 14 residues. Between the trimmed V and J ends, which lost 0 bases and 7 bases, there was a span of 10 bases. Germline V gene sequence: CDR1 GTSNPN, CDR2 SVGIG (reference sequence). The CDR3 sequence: CAWSVSFGNSPLHF. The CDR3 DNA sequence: TGTGCCTGGAGTGTTTCATTCGGAAATTCACCCCTCCACTTT. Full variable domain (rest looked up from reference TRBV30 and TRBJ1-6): SQTIHQWPATLVQPVGSPLSLECTVEGTSNPNLYWYRQAAGRGLQLLFYSVGIGQISSEVPQNLSASRPQDRQFILSSKKLLLSDSGFYLCAWSVSFGNSPLHFGNGTRLTVT.

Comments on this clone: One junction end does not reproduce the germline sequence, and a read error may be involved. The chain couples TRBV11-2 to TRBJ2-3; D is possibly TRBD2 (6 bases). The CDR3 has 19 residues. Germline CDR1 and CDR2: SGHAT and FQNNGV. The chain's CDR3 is CASNLDRGGGPGTTDTQYF. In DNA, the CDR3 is TGTGCCAGCAACTTAGATCGGGGAGGAGGGCCCGGAACCACAGATACGCAGTATTTT.

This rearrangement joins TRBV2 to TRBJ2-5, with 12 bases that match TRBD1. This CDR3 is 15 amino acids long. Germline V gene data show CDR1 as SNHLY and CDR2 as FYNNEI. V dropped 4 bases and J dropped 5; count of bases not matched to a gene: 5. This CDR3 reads CASSAGQGAGETQYF. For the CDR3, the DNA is TGTGCCAGCAGTGCGGGACAGGGGGCGGGGGAGACCCAGTACTTC. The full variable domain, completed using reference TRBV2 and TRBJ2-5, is EPEVTQTPSHQVTQMGQEVILRCVPISNHLYFYWYRQILGQKVEFLVSFYNNEISEKSEIFDDQFSVERPDGSNFTLKIRSTKLEDSAMYFCASSAGQGAGETQYFGPGTRLLVL.

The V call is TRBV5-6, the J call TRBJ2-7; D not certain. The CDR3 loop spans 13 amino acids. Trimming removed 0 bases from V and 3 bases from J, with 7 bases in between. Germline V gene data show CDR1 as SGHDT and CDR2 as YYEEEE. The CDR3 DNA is TGTGCCAGCAGCTTGGTGCCGGGCTACGAGCAGTACTTC. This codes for CASSLVPGYEQYF.

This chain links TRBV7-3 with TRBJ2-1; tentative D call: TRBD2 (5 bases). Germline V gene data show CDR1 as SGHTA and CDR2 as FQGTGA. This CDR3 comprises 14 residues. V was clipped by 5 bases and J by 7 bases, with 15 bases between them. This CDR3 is CASSINDGENEQFF. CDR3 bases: TGTGCCAGCAGCATAAACGACGGGGAGAATGAGCAGTTCTTC.

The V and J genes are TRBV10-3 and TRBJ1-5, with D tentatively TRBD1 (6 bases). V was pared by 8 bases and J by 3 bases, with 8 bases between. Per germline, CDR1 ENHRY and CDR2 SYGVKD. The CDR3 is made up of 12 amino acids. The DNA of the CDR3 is TGTGCCATCGGACAGCTCAATCAGCCCCAGCATTTT. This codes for CAIGQLNQPQHF.

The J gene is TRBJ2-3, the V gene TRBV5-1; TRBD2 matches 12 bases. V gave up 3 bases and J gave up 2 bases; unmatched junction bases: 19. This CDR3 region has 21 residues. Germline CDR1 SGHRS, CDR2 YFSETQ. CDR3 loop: CASSSAPPWLAGGLLTDTQYF. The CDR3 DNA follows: TGCGCCAGCAGCTCGGCCCCCCCCTGGCTAGCGGGAGGGCTCCTCACAGATACGCAGTATTTT.

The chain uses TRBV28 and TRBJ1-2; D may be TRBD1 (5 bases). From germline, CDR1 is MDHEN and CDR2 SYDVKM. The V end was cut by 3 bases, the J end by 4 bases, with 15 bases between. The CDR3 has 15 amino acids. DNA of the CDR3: TGTGCCAGCAGTTTGGGGGGGAGTTATCGCTATGGCTACACCTTC. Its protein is CASSLGGSYRYGYTF.

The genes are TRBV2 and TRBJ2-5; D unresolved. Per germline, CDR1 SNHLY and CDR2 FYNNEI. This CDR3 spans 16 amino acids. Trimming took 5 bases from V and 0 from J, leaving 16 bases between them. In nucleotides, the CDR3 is TGTGCCAGCAGTAAGAGACTTAGCAGAAACCAAGAGACCCAGTACTTC. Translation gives CASSKRLSRNQETQYF.

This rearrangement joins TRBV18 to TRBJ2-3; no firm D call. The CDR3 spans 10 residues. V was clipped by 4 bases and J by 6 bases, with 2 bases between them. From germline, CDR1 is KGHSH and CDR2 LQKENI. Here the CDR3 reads CASSRDTQYF. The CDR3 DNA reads TGTGCCAGCTCACGCGATACGCAGTATTTT.